This TCR beta chain is from a study of shared clonotypes between healthy human individuals (dated by TCRdb to 2020 to 2021). Regarding the complete study: The cohort included three men and two women between 18 and 49 years of age. To increase sequencing depth and limit assay-specific biases, different laboratories used diverse techniques to prepare libraries and sequence TCR repertoires. Per donor, three plates each were used for CD4 naive and CD4 memory, two for CD8 naive, and one for CD8 memory. Per donor, leukapheresis produced somewhere between about 0.85 and 9.5 billion PBMCs. The study deeply sequenced blood TCR repertoires of 5 or 6 healthy adults to estimate repertoire size and the extent of clonotype sharing between individuals. Study-level results and caveats: Sampling was limited to blood, and TCR repertoires in tissue likely differ from TCR repertoires in blood. Even with the large sequencing depth, rarefaction of the sorted-subset datasets indicated that sequencing was incomplete. Larger estimated clonotype richness was generally found for naive subsets than for memory subsets. About 4.5% of naive CD4, 3.5% of naive CD8, approximately 2.2% of memory CD4, and more than 0.35% of memory CD8 clonotypes were shared across a few donors. Compared with non-shared clonotypes, the clonotypes found in all four sorted-subset donors had higher generation probabilities. Because the study included only a small number of donors, the genetic and exposure-history diversity represented was limited. Pairwise subsampling led to the expectation that sequencing depth would affect the degree of clonotype sharing among donors.

The CDR1 and CDR2 encoded by the germline V gene (reference sequence) are SEHNR and FQNEAQ. The junction shows trimming of 0 bases on V and 3 bases on J, plus 9 bases between the germline ends. The CDR3 contains 14 residues, cysteine and phenylalanine counted. Only the CDR3 part of the read is kept: 42 bases, read in frame from the first base. To note about this clone: Its specific antigen is unknown. No base quality information exists; no much larger clone differs at one position.

Healthy HIV-negative adults with no recently reported acute infections or vaccinations were included as donors. Only Caucasian adults living in Nashville, Tennessee, USA were represented among the donors. Magnetic negative selection was used to enrich CD4+ T cells, after which naive cells were positively selected on CD45RA and the negative fraction became the memory subset. After blood collection by leukapheresis, PBMCs were isolated using Ficoll-Histopaque density gradient centrifugation and then cryopreserved in the vapor phase of liquid nitrogen. Analytical flow cytometry was used to check the purity and quantity of every magnetically sorted T cell population. Each sorted fraction had its genomic DNA isolated and then quantified by UV absorbance on a Nanodrop 2000c. Using the deep immunoSEQ assay, TCR CDR3 regions were amplified from genomic DNA by multiplex PCR. Extracted genomic DNA from each cell subset was distributed evenly across all wells of several immunoSEQ 96-well plates, and each plate was treated as a replicate. For sorted subsets, roughly 190 ng of genomic DNA, equivalent to around 30,000 T cell genomes, went into each replicate PCR. Purified libraries were measured with a Qubit 3.0 fluorometer, size-checked on a Bioanalyzer 2100, and measured again with the KAPA Library Quantification kit. Every immunoSEQ 96-well plate was sequenced on a dedicated single-read 150-cycle Illumina NextSeq 550 flow cell. The source study handled its data this way. The immunoSEQ output contained only junctional sequences without quality scores, so filtering could not match that applied to full-length reads. Sequences were annotated with PyIR, a Python wrapper for IgBLAST v1.9, and V/J genes and CDR3 were assigned using IMGT germline references. Reads were filtered out if the reads had weak V/J assignments (E-value above 1e-6), no CDR3, stop codons, out-of-frame junctions, or ambiguous translated residues. V3J clonotypes were defined by identical inferred V gene, J gene, and CDR3 amino acid sequence. The percentage overlap between two repertoires was calculated by dividing the number of shared unique clonotypes by the size of the smaller repertoire. RTK rarefaction, the Chao1 estimator, and Recon v2.1 estimates of unobserved clonotypes were used to assess repertoire richness. Generation probabilities for all TCRbeta clonotypes obtained by the gDNA method from a handful of donors were computed using OLGA. TCRdb took this table from immuneACCESS and kept in-frame rearrangements with V and J called. Such tables lack part of the clones; where checked against another copy, unresolved V genes explain under half of the gap, and the rest is unexplained. V, J and clone size were drawn from that table, and D and trimming were deduced from the DNA. The sample table shows some 1.5 million clones, and around 97% are seen once. The ten most abundant clones make up about 1% of the sample.

The chain is assembled from TRBV7-9 and TRBJ2-7; a weak D assignment points to TRBD1 (6 bases agree). The sequencing input was naive CD4+ T cells sorted from blood. The meaning of the sample's cell subset or site label: CD45RA+ positively selected. This receptor was obtained from a man aged 30 to 39 in good health. The CDR3 protein is CASSLAGQIYEQYF. The bases read TGTGCCAGCAGCTTAGCCGGACAGATCTACGAGCAGTACTTC.